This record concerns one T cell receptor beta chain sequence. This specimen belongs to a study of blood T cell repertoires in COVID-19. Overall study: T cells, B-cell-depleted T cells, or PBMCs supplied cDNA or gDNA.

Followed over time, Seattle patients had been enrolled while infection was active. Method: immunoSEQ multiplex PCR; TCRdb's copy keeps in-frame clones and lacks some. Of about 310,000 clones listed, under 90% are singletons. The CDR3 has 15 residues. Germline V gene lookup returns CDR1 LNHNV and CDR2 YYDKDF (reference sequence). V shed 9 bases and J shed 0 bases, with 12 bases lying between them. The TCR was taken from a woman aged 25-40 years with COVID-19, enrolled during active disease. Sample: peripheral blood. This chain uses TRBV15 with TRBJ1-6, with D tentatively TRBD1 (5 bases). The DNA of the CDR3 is TGTGCCACATCGGGACTCAGCTCCTATAATTCACCCCTCCACTTT. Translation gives CATSGLSSYNSPLHF.